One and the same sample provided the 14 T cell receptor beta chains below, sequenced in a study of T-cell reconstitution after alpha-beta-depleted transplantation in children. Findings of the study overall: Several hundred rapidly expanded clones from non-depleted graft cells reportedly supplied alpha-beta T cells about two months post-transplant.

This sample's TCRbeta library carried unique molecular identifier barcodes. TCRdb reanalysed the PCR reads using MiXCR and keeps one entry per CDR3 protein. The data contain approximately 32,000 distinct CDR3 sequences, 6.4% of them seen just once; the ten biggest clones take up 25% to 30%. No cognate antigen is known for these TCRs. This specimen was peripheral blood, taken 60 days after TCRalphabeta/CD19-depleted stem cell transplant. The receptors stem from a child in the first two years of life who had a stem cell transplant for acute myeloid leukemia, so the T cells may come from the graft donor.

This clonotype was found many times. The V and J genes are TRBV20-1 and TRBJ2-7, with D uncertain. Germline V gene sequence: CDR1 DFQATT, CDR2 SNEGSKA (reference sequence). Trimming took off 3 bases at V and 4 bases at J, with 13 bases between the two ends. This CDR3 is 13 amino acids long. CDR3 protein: CSASILRMYEQYF. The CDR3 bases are TGCAGTGCTAGTATCCTGAGGATGTACGAGCAGTACTTC.

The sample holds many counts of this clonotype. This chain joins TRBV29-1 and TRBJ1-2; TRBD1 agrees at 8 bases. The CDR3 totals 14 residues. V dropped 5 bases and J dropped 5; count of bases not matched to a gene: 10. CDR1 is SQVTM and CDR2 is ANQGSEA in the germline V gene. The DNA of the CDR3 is TGCAGCGTTAGGACAGGGCGCGCGGGGTATGGCTACACCTTC. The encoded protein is CSVRTGRAGYGYTF.

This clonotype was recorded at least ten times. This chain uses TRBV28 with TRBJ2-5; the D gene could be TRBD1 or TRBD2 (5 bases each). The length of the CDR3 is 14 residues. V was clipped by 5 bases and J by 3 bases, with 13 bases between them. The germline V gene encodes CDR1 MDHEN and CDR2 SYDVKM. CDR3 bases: TGTGCCAGCAGTCCCCTGGGACGAGAAGAGACCCAGTACTTC. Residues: CASSPLGREETQYF.

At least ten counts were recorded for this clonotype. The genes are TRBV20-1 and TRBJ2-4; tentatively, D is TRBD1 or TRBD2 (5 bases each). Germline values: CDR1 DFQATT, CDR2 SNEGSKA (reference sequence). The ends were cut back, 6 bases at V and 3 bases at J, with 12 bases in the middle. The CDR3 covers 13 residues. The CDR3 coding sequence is TGCAGTGCCTGGGACCATTTCAAAAACATTCAGTACTTC. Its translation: CSAWDHFKNIQYF.

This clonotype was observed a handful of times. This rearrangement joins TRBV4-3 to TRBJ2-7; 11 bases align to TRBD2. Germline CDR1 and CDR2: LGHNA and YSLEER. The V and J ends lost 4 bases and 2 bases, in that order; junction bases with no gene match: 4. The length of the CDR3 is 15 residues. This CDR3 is CASSLSGGAPYEQYF. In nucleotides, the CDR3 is TGCGCCAGCAGCCTTAGCGGGGGGGCCCCCTACGAGCAGTACTTC.

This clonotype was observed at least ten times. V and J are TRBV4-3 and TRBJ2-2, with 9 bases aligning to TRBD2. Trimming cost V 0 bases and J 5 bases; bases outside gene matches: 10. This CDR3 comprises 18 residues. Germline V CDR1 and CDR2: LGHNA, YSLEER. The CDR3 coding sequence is TGCGCCAGCAGCCAAGAATCACGGAGCGGGAGGTTAACCGGGGAGCTGTTTTTT. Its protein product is CASSQESRSGRLTGELFF.

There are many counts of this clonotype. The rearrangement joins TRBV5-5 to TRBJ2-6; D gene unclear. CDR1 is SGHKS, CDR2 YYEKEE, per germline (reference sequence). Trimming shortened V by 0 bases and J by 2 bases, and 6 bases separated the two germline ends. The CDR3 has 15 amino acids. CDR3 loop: CASSLAGTGANVLTF. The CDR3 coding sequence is TGTGCCAGCAGCTTGGCAGGTACTGGGGCCAACGTCCTGACTTTC.

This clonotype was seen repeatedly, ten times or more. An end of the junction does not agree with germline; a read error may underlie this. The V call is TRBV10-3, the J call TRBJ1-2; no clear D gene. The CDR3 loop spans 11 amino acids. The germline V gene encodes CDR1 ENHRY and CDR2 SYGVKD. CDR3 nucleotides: TGTGCCACCCCTTCTGGGTATGGCTACACTTTC. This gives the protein CATPSGYGYTF.

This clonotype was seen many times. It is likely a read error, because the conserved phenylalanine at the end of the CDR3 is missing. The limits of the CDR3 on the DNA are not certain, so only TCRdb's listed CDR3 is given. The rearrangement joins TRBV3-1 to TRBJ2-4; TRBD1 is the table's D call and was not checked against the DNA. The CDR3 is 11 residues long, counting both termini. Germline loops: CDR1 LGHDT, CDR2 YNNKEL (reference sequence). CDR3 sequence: CASSPGTGVSY.

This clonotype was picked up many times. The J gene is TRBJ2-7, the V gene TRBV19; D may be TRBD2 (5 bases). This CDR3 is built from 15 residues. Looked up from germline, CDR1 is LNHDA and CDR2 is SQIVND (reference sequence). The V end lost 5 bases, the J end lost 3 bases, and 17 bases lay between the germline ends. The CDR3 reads CASSARGTKSYEQYF. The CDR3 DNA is TGTGCCAGTAGTGCACGGGGTACGAAGAGCTACGAGCAGTACTTC.

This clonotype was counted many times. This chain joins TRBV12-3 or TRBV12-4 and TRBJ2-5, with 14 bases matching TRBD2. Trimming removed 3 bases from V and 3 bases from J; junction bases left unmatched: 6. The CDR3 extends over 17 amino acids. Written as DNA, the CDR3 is TGTGCCAGCAGTTTCCCGCCGGGACTAGCGGGAGAAGAGACCCAGTACTTC. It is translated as CASSFPPGLAGEETQYF.

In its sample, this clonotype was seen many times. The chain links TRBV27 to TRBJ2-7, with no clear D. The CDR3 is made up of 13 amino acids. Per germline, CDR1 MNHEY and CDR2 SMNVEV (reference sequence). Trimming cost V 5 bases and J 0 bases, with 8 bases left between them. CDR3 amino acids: CASSPQNSYEQYF. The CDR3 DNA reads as TGTGCCAGCAGTCCCCAGAACTCCTACGAGCAGTACTTC.

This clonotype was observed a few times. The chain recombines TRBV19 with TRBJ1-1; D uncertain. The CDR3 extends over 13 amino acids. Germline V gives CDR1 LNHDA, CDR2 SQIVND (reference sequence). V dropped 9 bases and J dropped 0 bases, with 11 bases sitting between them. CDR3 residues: CAREGFMNTEAFF. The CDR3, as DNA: TGTGCCAGGGAAGGCTTCATGAACACTGAAGCTTTCTTT. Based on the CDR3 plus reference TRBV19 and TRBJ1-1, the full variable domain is DGGITQSPKYLFRKEGQNVTLSCEQNLNHDAMYWYRQDPGQGLRLIYYSQIVNDFQKGDIAEGYSVSREKKESFPLTVTSAQKNPTAFYLCAREGFMNTEAFFGQGTRLTVV.

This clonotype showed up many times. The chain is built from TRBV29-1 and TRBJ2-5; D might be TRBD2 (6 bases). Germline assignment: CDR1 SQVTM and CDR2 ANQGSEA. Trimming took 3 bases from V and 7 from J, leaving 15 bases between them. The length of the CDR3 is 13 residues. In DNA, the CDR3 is TGCAGCGTTGAGTGGAGGGAGGATGTGACCCAGTACTTC. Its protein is CSVEWREDVTQYF.